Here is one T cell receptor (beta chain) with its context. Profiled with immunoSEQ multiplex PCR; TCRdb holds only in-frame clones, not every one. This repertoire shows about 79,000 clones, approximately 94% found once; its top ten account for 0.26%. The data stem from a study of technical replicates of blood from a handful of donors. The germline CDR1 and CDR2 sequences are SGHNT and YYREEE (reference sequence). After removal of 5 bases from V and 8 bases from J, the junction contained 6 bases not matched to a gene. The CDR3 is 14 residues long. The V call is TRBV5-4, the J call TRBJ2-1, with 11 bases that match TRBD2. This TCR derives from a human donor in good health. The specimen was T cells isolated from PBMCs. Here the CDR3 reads CASSELAGVHEQFF. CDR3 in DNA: TGTGCCAGCAGTGAACTAGCGGGGGTCCATGAGCAGTTCTTC.